The rows below give T cell receptor beta chains drawn from one sample of a study of T cell changes during pregnancy in multiple sclerosis. Generated by immunoSEQ multiplex PCR, the TCRdb table keeps only in-frame clones and is missing some. The sample contains 100,000 to 150,000 clones, under 95% of which appear only once. This material consisted of peripheral blood, taken before pregnancy. The receptors were gathered from a female donor with multiple sclerosis, enrolled in a pregnancy study. Each CDR3 is given with its conserved first and last residue. The order of the fields is V gene, J gene, clone size, D gene, CDR3 DNA, CDR3 protein. The D gene is left open where the match is weak. Clone sizes are given selectively: once, few, many, or a class where the clone is expanded.

>TRBV5-6|TRBJ2-2|.|TRBD2
TGTGCCAGCAGCTTTTTAGCGGGAGTAAACACCGGGGAGCTGTTTTTT
CASSFLAGVNTGELFF
>TRBV7-2|TRBJ1-6|.|.
TGTGCCAGCAGCCCCCTTGACGACTTTAATTCACCCCTCCACTTT
CASSPLDDFNSPLHF
>TRBV15|TRBJ2-2|.|TRBD2
TGTGCCACCAGCAGGGAGAATCTAGCGGGGGTTATAAGCCACACCGGGGAGCTGTTTTTT
CATSRENLAGVISHTGELFF
>TRBV28|TRBJ2-5|.|.
TGTGCCAGCAGTACCTACTCCGGAGTTCTCCCTCCAGAGACCCAGTACTTC
CASSTYSGVLPPETQYF
>TRBV12-5|TRBJ2-3|once|.
TGTGCTAGTGCCGACTCCCCATATAGCACAGATACGCAGTATTTT
CASADSPYSTDTQYF
>TRBV7-2|TRBJ1-3|.|TRBD1
TGTGCCAGCAGCTTCGGACAGGCGGGGGGAAACACCATATATTTT
CASSFGQAGGNTIYF
>TRBV28|TRBJ1-5|.|TRBD1
TGTGCCACCGGGGAAGGGACAGGGGTTACGGATCAGCCCCAGCATTTT
CATGEGTGVTDQPQHF
>TRBV5-1|TRBJ2-1|once|TRBD2
TGCGCCAGCAGCTTTAGGACTAGCGGGGGGGCGAAAAATGAGCAGTTCTTC
CASSFRTSGGAKNEQFF
>TRBV6-1|TRBJ1-2|.|.
TGTGCCAGCAGTGCGGGGTCCCGGAGGGGCTACACCTTC
CASSAGSRRGYTF
>TRBV6-1|TRBJ1-1|.|TRBD1
TGTGCCAGCAGTGCCCTAGTAGGGACAGGGAGGACTGAAGCTTTCTTT
CASSALVGTGRTEAFF
>TRBV10-3|TRBJ2-2|.|.
TGTGCCATCAGTGAGCCAGGGGAGACCGGGGAGCTGTTTTTT
CAISEPGETGELFF
>TRBV10-3|TRBJ2-1|.|.
TGTGCCATCAGTGAACTAGCCGGCCACGATGAGCAGTTCTTC
CAISELAGHDEQFF
>TRBV9|TRBJ2-5|.|TRBD1
TGTGCCAGCAGCCTGACAGGGACAGGCGAGACCCAGTACTTC
CASSLTGTGETQYF
>TRBV6-1|TRBJ2-4|.|TRBD2
TGTGCCAGCAGTGGCGGGCTAGCGGGGGGGCGTGGCAAAAACATTCAGTACTTC
CASSGGLAGGRGKNIQYF
>TRBV6-1|TRBJ2-7|.|.
TGTGCCAGCAGTGATAGCTTGCTCAGGAGGGGCGCCTACGAGCAGTACTTC
CASSDSLLRRGAYEQYF
>TRBV9|TRBJ2-3|.|TRBD2
TGTGCCAGCAGCGCAGATACTAGCGGTACGCAGTATTTT
CASSADTSGTQYF
>TRBV18|TRBJ1-6|.|.
TGTGCCAGCTCACCTAGAGATTCACCCCTCCACTTT
CASSPRDSPLHF
>TRBV15|TRBJ2-5|.|TRBD2
TGTGCCACCAGCAGGGGGTTGGAGCGGGAGCTGAAGACCCAGTACTTC
CATSRGLERELKTQYF
>TRBV5-1|TRBJ1-1|.|TRBD1
TGCGCCAGCAGCTTGCTCGGAGGGGGCGCTGGGGACACTGAAGCTTTCTTT
CASSLLGGGAGDTEAFF
>TRBV2|TRBJ2-7|.|.
TGTGCCAGCAGTGAAGTGGGACTCCTTCCCTACGAGCAGTACTTC
CASSEVGLLPYEQYF
>TRBV28|TRBJ2-7|.|TRBD1
TGTGCCAGCACCCCCGGGACAGGGAGGGACGAGCAGTACTTC
CASTPGTGRDEQYF
>TRBV5-1|TRBJ1-3|once|.
TGCGCCAGCAGCTCCGGGCGGGGGGGCACTGGAAACACCATATATTTT
CASSSGRGGTGNTIYF
>TRBV7-8|TRBJ1-6|.|.
TGTGCCAGCAGCTTAGTACCGGGGGATAGGTATAATTCACCCCTCCACTTT
CASSLVPGDRYNSPLHF
>TRBV6-1|TRBJ2-7|.|TRBD1
TGTGCCAGCAGTCGTAGCCCACAGGGGATCTACGAGCAGTACTTC
CASSRSPQGIYEQYF
>TRBV19|TRBJ1-1|.|.
TGTGCCAGTAGTCCTCGAGTCCTTTCGACTGAAGCTTTCTTT
CASSPRVLSTEAFF
>TRBV5-8|TRBJ1-2|.|TRBD1
TGTGCCAGCAGCTTGGTTACAGGGGGGTACTATGGCTACACCTTC
CASSLVTGGYYGYTF
>TRBV5-1|TRBJ1-2|.|.
TGCGCCAGCAGCTTGAATAATTTACGGGACAATACAGTAGTAGGCGGCTACACCTTC
CASSLNNLRDNTVVGGYTF
>TRBV2|TRBJ1-5|.|.
TGTGCCAGCAGCGCGGACAGTAGCAATCAGCCCCAGCATTTT
CASSADSSNQPQHF
>TRBV19|TRBJ1-4|.|TRBD1
TGTGCCAGTAGTATCGGGAGGACAGGGACGAATGAAAAACTGTTTTTT
CASSIGRTGTNEKLFF
>TRBV6-1|TRBJ2-7|.|.
TGTGCCAGCAGTGAAGGTTACAGAATCTACGAGCAGTACTTC
CASSEGYRIYEQYF
>TRBV4-1|TRBJ2-1|.|.
TGCGCCAGCAGCCAAGTTGCGCTGGCGGGTTACGATGAGCAGTTCTTC
CASSQVALAGYDEQFF
>TRBV19|TRBJ2-3|.|.
TGTGCCAGTAGTACCCTCGGACAGTCCGGGGCGACAGATACGCAGTATTTT
CASSTLGQSGATDTQYF
>TRBV2|TRBJ2-7|.|.
TGTGCCAGCAGTTTACGGGATTCGGGCGAGCAGTACTTC
CASSLRDSGEQYF
>TRBV5-4|TRBJ2-7|.|TRBD1
TGTGCCAGCAGCCTAAGACAGGGGACCTACGAGCAGTACTTC
CASSLRQGTYEQYF
>TRBV10-2|TRBJ2-3|.|TRBD2
TGCGCCAGCTGGCCAGCGGGGATCACAGATACGCAGTATTTT
CASWPAGITDTQYF
>TRBV9|TRBJ2-2|.|TRBD1
TGTGCCAGCAGCGCGGACAGGGTAACCGGGGAGCTGTTTTTT
CASSADRVTGELFF
>TRBV5-4|TRBJ2-5|once|TRBD2
TGTGCCAGCAGCGGCCAGCGGGAGGGACAAGAGACCCAGTACTTC
CASSGQREGQETQYF
>TRBV9|TRBJ1-5|.|.
TGTGCCAGCAGCGTAGACGGGGGCAATCAGCCCCAGCATTTT
CASSVDGGNQPQHF
>TRBV19|TRBJ1-1|.|.
TGTGCCAGTAGTACACAGGGGAACACTGAAGCTTTCTTT
CASSTQGNTEAFF
>TRBV7-9|TRBJ1-2|.|TRBD1
TGTGCCAGCAGCTTAACCCAGGGGGTATATGGCTACACCTTC
CASSLTQGVYGYTF
>TRBV9|TRBJ2-3|.|TRBD2
TGTGCCAGCAGCGTTGCGTCTAGCGGGGTATCAGATACGCAGTATTTT
CASSVASSGVSDTQYF
>TRBV27|TRBJ1-5|.|.
TGTGCCAGCAGCCTAAGGGGCGAACCCAATCAGCCCCAGCATTTT
CASSLRGEPNQPQHF
>TRBV30|TRBJ1-2|once|.
TGTGCCTGGATGAGGCAGGGCTATGGCTACACCTTC
CAWMRQGYGYTF
>TRBV18|TRBJ2-2|.|TRBD2
TGTGCCAGCTCACCCTGGCTTTCTAGCGGGAACACCGGGGAGCTGTTTTTT
CASSPWLSSGNTGELFF
>TRBV5-1|TRBJ1-3|.|TRBD1
TGCGCCAGCAGCTTTGGACAGGGGGCTACTGGAAACACCATATATTTT
CASSFGQGATGNTIYF
>TRBV9|TRBJ2-3|.|TRBD1
TGTGCCAGCAGCGCCGTCGACAGGGAAATTAGCACAGATACGCAGTATTTT
CASSAVDREISTDTQYF
>TRBV5-6|TRBJ2-7|.|.
TGTGCCAGCAGCTTGACCGGGGACGAGCAGTACTTC
CASSLTGDEQYF
>TRBV7-9|TRBJ1-1|few|TRBD1
TGTGCCAGCAGCACGGGACAGCTGAACACTGAAGCTTTCTTT
CASSTGQLNTEAFF
>TRBV27|TRBJ1-6|.|.
TGTGCCAGCAGCTACACGAGACAGCTCAATTCACCCCTCCACTTT
CASSYTRQLNSPLHF
>TRBV5-5|TRBJ2-3|.|TRBD1
TGTGCCAGCAGCCCAACAGGGGCAGATACGCAGTATTTT
CASSPTGADTQYF
>TRBV7-9|TRBJ2-1|.|TRBD2
TGTGCCAGCAGCTTCGGACTAGCTAGGGGCAATGAGCAGTTCTTC
CASSFGLARGNEQFF
>TRBV2|TRBJ2-7|.|.
TGTGCCAGCAGAAAGCAGGGTTACGAGCAGTACTTC
CASRKQGYEQYF
>TRBV5-6|TRBJ2-5|.|TRBD2
TGTGCCAGCAGCGCAGCGGGGGTCCCAGAGACCCAGTACTTC
CASSAAGVPETQYF
>TRBV7-9|TRBJ2-1|.|TRBD1
TGTGCCAGCGATAGGGGTCGGGACAGGGAGGGAAGCTCCTACAATGAGCAGTTCTTC
CASDRGRDREGSSYNEQFF
>TRBV28|TRBJ2-3|.|TRBD2
TGTGCCAGCAGTCCCCTCGGTGGGCGGGAGACAGATACGCAGTATTTT
CASSPLGGRETDTQYF
>TRBV5-4|TRBJ2-7|.|TRBD1
TGTGCCAGCAGCTGGGACAGAACCTACGAGCAGTACTTC
CASSWDRTYEQYF
>TRBV6-5|TRBJ1-1|.|.
TGTGCCAGCAGTAACCGACAGCGGAACACTGAAGCTTTCTTT
CASSNRQRNTEAFF
>TRBV27|TRBJ2-5|once|TRBD1
TGTGCCAGCAGTCAACAGGGGCGGGAGACCCAGTACTTC
CASSQQGRETQYF